These 13 T cell receptor beta chains were sequenced from one sample in a study of beta chain features in type 1 diabetes. Regarding the study as a whole: Among all four CD4+ subsets, Type 1 diabetes patients had TCRB CDR3s that were moderately but significantly shorter.

Their specific antigens are unknown. Since all of the isolated RNA was reverse transcribed, expressed TCRB transcripts were what got sequenced. Data came from immunoSEQ multiplex PCR; TCRdb stores just in-frame clones and leaves some out. The data show 600,000 to 700,000 clones, with 9.5% to 15% seen just once and more than 0.1% held by the top ten. The source material was naive CD4+ T cells from blood. The origin of the receptors is a man between 25 and 39 years old with type 1 diabetes.

Only a few counts were recorded for this clone. The chain carries TRBV29-1 and TRBJ2-3; TRBD2 matches at 8 bases. In germline, CDR1 is SQVTM, CDR2 ANQGSEA. V shed 6 bases, J shed 1 base, and the junction held 6 bases outside the gene matches. This CDR3 is built from 14 residues. This CDR3 reads CSVAGGDGTDTQYF. The CDR3 DNA is TGCAGCGTCGCGGGAGGAGATGGCACAGATACGCAGTATTTT.

J is TRBJ2-3 and V is TRBV11-2; D gene unclear. CDR1 is SGHAT and CDR2 is FQNNGV in the germline V gene. The V end was cut by 0 bases, the J end by 1 base, with 11 bases between. The CDR3 sequence is 16 residues long. CDR3 in amino acids: CASSLEGFGGTDTQYF. CDR3 in DNA: TGTGCCAGCAGCTTAGAAGGTTTTGGCGGCACAGATACGCAGTATTTT.

This clone was counted a few times. The chain couples TRBV7-3 to TRBJ2-1, with 10 bases fitting TRBD2. Per the germline V gene, CDR1 is SGHTA and CDR2 is FQGTGA. The V and J ends lost 5 bases and 4 bases, in that order; junction bases with no gene match: 5. This CDR3 region has 15 residues. CDR3 sequence: CASSATSGTYNEQFF. The CDR3, as DNA: TGTGCCAGCAGCGCCACTAGCGGGACATACAATGAGCAGTTCTTC.

This clone was found a few times. The chain is built from TRBV7-2 and TRBJ2-5; D is possibly TRBD2 (7 bases). V dropped 5 bases and J dropped 5 bases, with 15 bases sitting between them. The germline V gene encodes CDR1 SGHTA and CDR2 FQGNSA. This CDR3 contains 14 residues. CDR3 sequence (DNA): TGTGCCAGCAGCCTTATGCGGGGGCGGGAGACCCAGTACTTC. Residues: CASSLMRGRETQYF.

The chain links TRBV19 to TRBJ2-7; D is uncertain. The CDR3 spans 15 residues. CDR1 is LNHDA, CDR2 SQIVND, per germline (reference sequence). The V gene lost 3 bases and the J gene lost 0 bases, with 12 bases spanning the gap. CDR3 coding DNA: TGTGCCAGTAGTATCAGAGGTGTCAGCTCCTACGAGCAGTACTTC. It translates to CASSIRGVSSYEQYF.

This clone was seen a few times. The chain employs TRBV5-1 and TRBJ2-5; TRBD1 might be the D (6 bases). V was clipped by 5 bases and J by 5 bases, with 16 bases between them. Germline V gene data show CDR1 as SGHRS and CDR2 as YFSETQ. The CDR3 extends over 14 amino acids. The CDR3 DNA sequence: TGCGCCAGCAGTGGCCCCCAAAGGGGGGAGACCCAGTACTTC. Its protein is CASSGPQRGETQYF.

This clone turned up a few times. This sequence joins TRBV19 and TRBJ1-4; the D is unclear. Germline CDR1 is LNHDA and CDR2 is SQIVND (reference sequence). CDR3 length equals 14 residues. V dropped 5 bases and J dropped 0 bases, with 7 bases sitting between them. CDR3 sequence: CASSWAATNEKLFF. In nucleotides, the CDR3 is TGTGCCAGTAGTTGGGCTGCAACTAATGAAAAACTGTTTTTT.

This clone was found a few times. This chain joins TRBV6-5 and TRBJ2-2; TRBD1 matches 8 bases. This CDR3 has 13 residues. Looked up from germline, CDR1 is MNHEY and CDR2 is SVGAGI. With 7 bases clipped from V and 3 bases from J, the junction kept 1 base outside the gene matches. The CDR3 loop reads CASTDRDTGELFF. CDR3 nucleotides: TGTGCCAGCACGGACAGGGACACCGGGGAGCTGTTTTTT.

This clone turned up a few times. The chain combines TRBV29-1 with TRBJ2-3; unclear D gene. This CDR3 is 11 amino acids long. V lost 4 bases and J 5 bases, leaving 7 bases between the germline ends. The V gene's germline CDR1 is SQVTM and CDR2 ANQGSEA. CDR3 sequence reads: CSVGAGDTQYF. CDR3 sequence (DNA): TGCAGCGTTGGGGCTGGAGATACGCAGTATTTT.

The J gene is TRBJ1-5, the V gene TRBV6-1; D gene unclear. This CDR3 region has 14 residues. V lost 1 base and J 9 bases, leaving 13 bases between the germline ends. CDR1 is MNHNS, CDR2 SASEGT, per germline. CDR3 nucleotides: TGTGCCAGCAGTGAAGGGAGCGGTTCAGGGCCCCAGCATTTT. This sequence encodes CASSEGSGSGPQHF.

The J gene is TRBJ2-7, the V gene TRBV5-4; D unclear. Trimming removed 4 bases from V and 7 bases from J, with 15 bases in between. Germline V lookup: CDR1 SGHNT, CDR2 YYREEE (reference sequence). CDR3 length: 13 amino acids. The DNA for the CDR3 is TGTGCCAGCAGCCTGCCGACCCTGGAGGAGCAGTACTTC. Its protein product is CASSLPTLEEQYF. Together with reference TRBV5-4 and TRBJ2-7, the CDR3 gives the full variable domain: ETGVTQSPTHLIKTRGQQVTLRCSSQSGHNTVSWYQQALGQGPQFIFQYYREEENGRGNFPPRFSGLQFPNYSSELNVNALELDDSALYLCASSLPTLEEQYFGPGTRLTVT.

This clone was counted a few times. V usage is TRBV7-3 and J usage is TRBJ2-1; possible D gene TRBD1, 5 bases. The CDR3 is 13 amino acids. CDR1 is SGHTA and CDR2 is FQGTGA in the germline V gene. Trimming shortened V by 5 bases and J by 7 bases, and 12 bases separated the two germline ends. CDR3 residues: CASSRNQGNEQFF. The DNA of the CDR3 is TGTGCCAGCAGCCGAAATCAGGGAAATGAGCAGTTCTTC. The full variable domain, with the rest looked up from reference TRBV7-3 and TRBJ2-1, is GAGVSQTPSNKVTEKGKYVELRCDPISGHTALYWYRQSLGQGPEFLIYFQGTGAADDSGLPNDRFFAVRPEGSVSTLKIQRTERGDSAVYLCASSRNQGNEQFFGPGTRLTVL.

J is TRBJ1-5 and V is TRBV6-5; 8 bases match TRBD1. Trimming at V came to 6 bases and at J to 6 bases, leaving 7 bases not matched to a gene. Per the germline V gene, CDR1 is MNHEY and CDR2 is SVGAGI. This CDR3 contains 14 residues. The CDR3 region is CASRTGAPGQPQHF. The CDR3 nucleotides are TGTGCCAGCAGGACAGGGGCCCCGGGTCAGCCCCAGCATTTT.